The 26 T cell receptor beta chains below were found in one sample sequenced in a study of blood T cell repertoires in COVID-19. Profiling relied on immunoSEQ multiplex PCR, and the TCRdb table lists in-frame clones only, not all of them. The repertoire includes a few hundred thousand clones, less than 90% of them detected once, and about 4.6% sits in the top ten. Sequenced material: PBMCs or T cells enriched from blood (not recorded which). The receptor set was obtained from a woman aged 30 to 39 who had been exposed to COVID-19.

This chain joins TRBV5-1 and TRBJ1-1; 10 bases agree with TRBD1. This CDR3 has 14 amino acids. Germline V lookup: CDR1 SGHRS, CDR2 YFSETQ. The V segment lost 1 base and the J segment 8 bases; nucleotides outside the gene matches: 5. CDR3: CASSLLGGQGEAFF. The DNA for the CDR3 is TGCGCCAGCAGCTTGCTTGGGGGACAGGGGGAAGCTTTCTTT.

V is TRBV12-3 or TRBV12-4 and J is TRBJ1-2; D uncertain. V lost 6 bases and J lost 7, with 12 bases in between. This CDR3 is 12 amino acids long. The CDR3 is CASRTQRSGYTF. In DNA, the CDR3 is TGTGCCAGCAGGACCCAAAGGAGTGGCTACACCTTC.

The DNA of the CDR3 is TGTGCCAGCAGTCCCCGGACAGATGGGGCCAACGTCCTGACTTTC. Its protein is CASSPRTDGANVLTF. The genes are TRBV27 and TRBJ2-6, with a tentative D call TRBD1 (6 bases). Germline assignment: CDR1 MNHEY and CDR2 SMNVEV (reference sequence). V was trimmed by 5 bases and J by 3 bases, leaving 11 bases between them. This CDR3 comprises 15 residues. The full variable domain, in which reference TRBV27 and TRBJ2-6 provide the parts outside the CDR3, is EAQVTQNPRYLITVTGKKLTVTCSQNMNHEYMSWYRQDPGLGLRQIYYSMNVEVTDKGDVPEGYKVSRKEKRNFPLILESPSPNQTSLYFCASSPRTDGANVLTFGAGSRLTVL.

This chain uses TRBV2 with TRBJ1-5, with 7 bases lining up with TRBD1. J gave up 2 bases and V 6 bases, and 7 bases lay outside the gene matches. Germline-derived CDR1 and CDR2 are SNHLY and FYNNEI. The CDR3 consists of 15 residues. The CDR3 nucleotides are TGTGCCAGCAGGTGGACAGGTGGTGGCAATCAGCCCCAGCATTTT. The encoded protein is CASRWTGGGNQPQHF.

V gene TRBV10-3 combines with J gene TRBJ1-2; no firm D call. Trimming pared 8 bases from V and 2 bases from J, leaving 6 bases between. In germline, CDR1 is ENHRY, CDR2 SYGVKD. This CDR3 comprises 11 residues. This CDR3 reads CAIYGNYGYTF. The CDR3 coding sequence is TGTGCCATCTACGGGAACTATGGCTACACCTTC.

V usage is TRBV2 and J usage is TRBJ2-1; D is perhaps TRBD2 (5 bases). Germline-derived CDR1 and CDR2 are SNHLY and FYNNEI. V was trimmed by 4 bases and J by 5 bases, leaving 9 bases between them. CDR3 length: 13 amino acids. In nucleotides, the CDR3 is TGTGCCAGCAGTGGGGTCGGGGACAATGAGCAGTTCTTC. This sequence encodes CASSGVGDNEQFF. The full variable domain, its missing parts supplied by reference TRBV2 and TRBJ2-1, is EPEVTQTPSHQVTQMGQEVILRCVPISNHLYFYWYRQILGQKVEFLVSFYNNEISEKSEIFDDQFSVERPDGSNFTLKIRSTKLEDSAMYFCASSGVGDNEQFFGPGTRLTVL.

This chain uses TRBV24-1 with TRBJ1-2; a weak D match, TRBD1 (6 bases). The germline CDR1 and CDR2 sequences are KGHDR and SFDVKD. The CDR3 spans 13 residues. The ends were cut back, 7 bases at V and 0 bases at J, with 8 bases in the middle. CDR3 sequence reads: CATSRGSNYGYTF. The DNA of the CDR3 is TGTGCCACCAGCAGGGGTTCTAACTATGGCTACACCTTC.

This clone was seen just once. The rearrangement uses TRBV24-1 and TRBJ2-7; 8 bases are shared with TRBD1. V trimming: 6 bases; J trimming: 0 bases; junction bases outside the gene matches: 3. The germline CDR1 and CDR2 sequences are KGHDR and SFDVKD. The CDR3 sequence is 14 residues long. The chain's CDR3 is CATSPGQGSYEQYF. Written as DNA, the CDR3 is TGTGCCACCAGTCCCGGACAGGGCTCCTACGAGCAGTACTTC.

This rearrangement joins TRBV13 to TRBJ1-2; D is unresolved. V lost 5 bases and J lost 2, with 12 bases in between. CDR3 length equals 14 residues. The germline gives CDR1 PRHDT, CDR2 FYEKMQ (reference sequence). CDR3 coding DNA: TGTGCCAGCAGCGGAGATCGCGGGAACTATGGCTACACCTTC. Protein: CASSGDRGNYGYTF. Looking up the rest from reference TRBV13 and TRBJ1-2 gives the full variable domain: AAGVIQSPRHLIKEKRETATLKCYPIPRHDTVYWYQQGPGQDPQFLISFYEKMQSDKGSIPDRFSAQQFSDYHSELNMSSLELGDSALYFCASSGDRGNYGYTFGSGTRLTVV.

The chain employs TRBV9 and TRBJ1-1; D not certain. The CDR3 contains 16 residues. Germline CDR1 is SGDLS and CDR2 is YYNGEE. Between the trimmed V and J ends, which lost 0 bases and 7 bases, there was a span of 19 bases. Written as DNA, the CDR3 is TGTGCCAGCAGCGTAGCCGAAGCTCCGTCGTTTAATGAAGCTTTCTTT. Translation: CASSVAEAPSFNEAFF.

The chain carries TRBV19 and TRBJ2-1; D not certain. The CDR3 has 15 amino acids. V was cut by 3 bases and J by 0 bases, with 9 bases left in between. Germline V gives CDR1 LNHDA, CDR2 SQIVND (reference sequence). In nucleotides, the CDR3 is TGTGCCAGTAGTATTCAACAGTTCTCCTACAATGAGCAGTTCTTC. This codes for CASSIQQFSYNEQFF.

This chain links TRBV30 with TRBJ2-7; D is perhaps TRBD1 (5 bases). The V end lost 0 bases, the J end lost 1 base, and 7 bases lay between the germline ends. The CDR3 runs 13 residues. The germline V gene has CDR1 GTSNPN and CDR2 SVGIG (reference sequence). CDR3 residues: CAWSVGVSYEQYF. The DNA of the CDR3 is TGTGCCTGGAGTGTAGGGGTTTCCTACGAGCAGTACTTC.

J is TRBJ2-6 and V is TRBV11-2; unclear D gene. The V and J ends lost 2 bases and 0 bases respectively, with 8 bases between them. CDR3 length equals 16 residues. Germline CDR1 reads SGHAT; CDR2 reads FQNNGV. This chain's CDR3 is CASSLNVDSGANVLTF. The CDR3 DNA reads as TGTGCCAGCAGCTTAAACGTAGACTCTGGGGCCAACGTCCTGACTTTC. Variable domain in full (rest from reference TRBV11-2 and TRBJ2-6): EAGVAQSPRYKIIEKRQSVAFWCNPISGHATLYWYQQILGQGPKLLIQFQNNGVVDDSQLPKDRFSAERLKGVDSTLKIQPAKLEDSAVYLCASSLNVDSGANVLTFGAGSRLTVL.

The chain combines TRBV3-1 (or the pseudogene TRBV3-2) with TRBJ1-2; D is unclear. Trimming pared 2 bases from V and 5 bases from J, leaving 18 bases between. The CDR3 is 16 amino acids. CDR1 and CDR2 (germline): LGHDT, YNNKEL (reference sequence). CDR3 sequence (DNA): TGTGCCAGCAGCCAAAAATTTGGCAGGCCCCTTTATGGCTACACCTTC. Protein sequence: CASSQKFGRPLYGYTF.

This clone was detected only a few times. The rearrangement uses TRBV30 and TRBJ2-7, with 8 bases matching TRBD2. The CDR3 consists of 14 residues. V lost 5 bases and J lost 3; bases outside the gene matches: 9. Germline V gene lookup returns CDR1 GTSNPN and CDR2 SVGIG (reference sequence). This chain's CDR3 is CAWESQRGLYEQYF. The CDR3 DNA reads as TGTGCCTGGGAATCCCAGCGGGGGCTCTACGAGCAGTACTTC. The full variable domain, completed using reference TRBV30 and TRBJ2-7, is SQTIHQWPATLVQPVGSPLSLECTVEGTSNPNLYWYRQAAGRGLQLLFYSVGIGQISSEVPQNLSASRPQDRQFILSSKKLLLSDSGFYLCAWESQRGLYEQYFGPGTRLTVT.

The V call is TRBV6-5, the J call TRBJ2-3; 7 positions match TRBD2. The V and J ends lost 6 bases and 5 bases, in that order; junction bases with no gene match: 8. Germline-derived CDR1 and CDR2 are MNHEY and SVGAGI. The CDR3 spans 14 residues. CDR3 in DNA: TGTGCCAGCAGGCCAGCGCGGACTAGAGATACGCAGTATTTT. It codes for CASRPARTRDTQYF.

The chain is built from TRBV9 and TRBJ1-5; D not resolved. V was clipped by 4 bases and J by 5 bases, with 13 bases between them. Germline loops: CDR1 SGDLS, CDR2 YYNGEE. The CDR3 extends over 14 amino acids. CDR3 in DNA: TGTGCCAGCAGCTCCGGGTCACTACATCAGCCCCAGCATTTT. Translation gives CASSSGSLHQPQHF. The full variable domain, rest sourced from reference TRBV9 and TRBJ1-5, is DSGVTQTPKHLITATGQRVTLRCSPRSGDLSVYWYQQSLDQGLQFLIQYYNGEERAKGNILERFSAQQFPDLHSELNLSSLELGDSALYFCASSSGSLHQPQHFGDGTRLSIL.

The rearrangement joins TRBV21-1 to TRBJ1-1; TRBD1 is taken as the D call from the table, unchecked against the DNA. TRBV21-1 is listed as a pseudogene. The CDR3 consists of 18 residues. This CDR3 reads CASSKGGQGRPMNTEAFF. The DNA of the CDR3 is TGTGCCAGCAGCAAAGGGGGACAGGGGAGGCCCATGAACACTGAAGCTTTCTTT.

This rearrangement joins TRBV19 to TRBJ1-2; 7 nucleotides match TRBD1. Germline trimming cut 4 bases from V and 1 base from J; bases unmatched to any gene: 3. CDR1 and CDR2 (germline): LNHDA, SQIVND (reference sequence). CDR3 length: 14 residues. The CDR3 nucleotides are TGTGCCAGTAGTACAGGGGGACTTAACTATGGCTACACCTTC. As protein: CASSTGGLNYGYTF. The whole variable domain, filled in from reference TRBV19 and TRBJ1-2, reads DGGITQSPKYLFRKEGQNVTLSCEQNLNHDAMYWYRQDPGQGLRLIYYSQIVNDFQKGDIAEGYSVSREKKESFPLTVTSAQKNPTAFYLCASSTGGLNYGYTFGSGTRLTVV.

The J gene is TRBJ1-2, the V gene TRBV11-2; 8 bases are a match to TRBD1. The germline CDR1 and CDR2 sequences are SGHAT and FQNNGV. The CDR3 totals 16 residues. Germline trimming cut 5 bases from V and 2 bases from J; bases unmatched to any gene: 10. In nucleotides, the CDR3 is TGTGCCAGCAGCCTTGGGGCTGGACAGGGCAACTATGGCTACACCTTC. Its translation: CASSLGAGQGNYGYTF.

The chain combines TRBV6-5 with TRBJ2-7, with D maybe TRBD2 (6 bases). The ends were cut back, 6 bases at V and 5 bases at J, with 17 bases in the middle. Germline V gives CDR1 MNHEY, CDR2 SVGAGI. The CDR3 is made up of 14 amino acids. The CDR3, as DNA: TGTGCCAGCAGAATAGGCGGGGTTATCAACGAGCAGTACTTC. This sequence encodes CASRIGGVINEQYF.

The chain links TRBV27 to TRBJ2-3, with 8 bases aligning to TRBD2. Trimming removed 6 bases from V and 4 bases from J; junction bases left unmatched: 12. This CDR3 region has 16 residues. Germline loops: CDR1 MNHEY, CDR2 SMNVEV (reference sequence). This CDR3 reads CASSPGRGGPSDTQYF. CDR3 nucleotide sequence: TGTGCCAGCAGCCCCGGCCGCGGGGGGCCGTCAGATACGCAGTATTTT.

In this sample, this clone turned up many times. The chain joins TRBV11-3 to TRBJ1-1; D might be TRBD1 (6 bases). The germline CDR1 and CDR2 sequences are SGHNT and YENEEA. CDR3 length: 15 residues. V shed 5 bases and J shed 1 base, with 14 bases lying between them. For the CDR3, the DNA is TGTGCCAGCAGCCCCCACAGGGCCCCGAACACTGAAGCTTTCTTT. Translation: CASSPHRAPNTEAFF.

This clone has a single count. The rearrangement uses TRBV30 and TRBJ2-7; the D is unclear. From germline, CDR1 is GTSNPN and CDR2 SVGIG (reference sequence). Trimming pared 1 base from V and 2 bases from J, leaving 6 bases between. The CDR3 loop spans 12 amino acids. The CDR3 protein is CAWSATTYEQYF. Written as DNA, the CDR3 is TGTGCCTGGAGTGCCACAACCTACGAGCAGTACTTC.

As regards this clone: Other DNA sequences of this sample code for an identical CDR3. The chain combines TRBV2 with TRBJ1-5; the D gene is possibly TRBD1 (5 bases). Germline CDR1 reads SNHLY; CDR2 reads FYNNEI. The V end lost 5 bases, the J end lost 2 bases, and 10 bases lay between the germline ends. This CDR3 has 14 amino acids. The CDR3 loop reads CASSLGGGNQPQHF. Written as DNA, the CDR3 is TGTGCCAGCAGTCTCGGGGGAGGCAATCAGCCCCAGCATTTT.

The chain carries TRBV28 and TRBJ1-4; D unclear. V was pared by 7 bases and J by 0 bases, with 12 bases between. CDR1 MDHEN and CDR2 SYDVKM come from the germline V gene. The CDR3 is 15 residues long. The CDR3 DNA follows: TGTGCCAGCACCCGAGAACCCGCAACTAATGAAAAACTGTTTTTT. It translates to CASTREPATNEKLFF. The whole variable domain, remainder taken from reference TRBV28 and TRBJ1-4, is DVKVTQSSRYLVKRTGEKVFLECVQDMDHENMFWYRQDPGLGLRLIYFSYDVKMKEKGDIPEGYSVSREKKERFSLILESASTNQTSMYLCASTREPATNEKLFFGSGTQLSVL.